These 23 T cell receptor beta chains share one sample of origin, sequenced in a study of CXCR3-negative and CXCR3-positive naive CD8 T cells. TRB cDNA libraries were made by UMI-labeled 5' RACE. TCRdb reworked the 5' RACE reads into one entry per CDR3 protein, no DNA. In all, the sample yields 100,000 to 150,000 distinct CDR3 sequences. Sequencing input: naive CXCR3- CD8+ T cells from blood. Specified subset: CD45RO-CCR7+CD27+CD95- naive CD8+ T cells lacking CXCR3 (TNR3-). The receptor source for this set is a human donor in good health. Some clones in this sample may be carry-over from other donors' samples.

The V and J genes are TRBV30 and TRBJ2-7. This CDR3 comprises 13 residues. Germline values: CDR1 GTSNPN, CDR2 SVGIG (reference sequence). CDR3 loop: CAWSVLGSYEQYF.

This chain joins TRBV28 and TRBJ2-1; TCRdb's D call, TRBD2, is unchecked because there is no DNA. Germline CDR1 is MDHEN and CDR2 is SYDVKM. This CDR3 contains 15 residues. CDR3 protein: CASSPGLAGANEQFF. The variable domain in full, with the rest retrieved from reference TRBV28 and TRBJ2-1, is DVKVTQSSRYLVKRTGEKVFLECVQDMDHENMFWYRQDPGLGLRLIYFSYDVKMKEKGDIPEGYSVSREKKERFSLILESASTNQTSMYLCASSPGLAGANEQFFGPGTRLTVL.

The chain recombines TRBV24-1 with TRBJ2-1; TCRdb proposes TRBD1, but this gene call is untestable without DNA. CDR1 is KGHDR and CDR2 is SFDVKD in the germline V gene. There are 16 residues in the CDR3. CDR3 protein: CATSGPDSLSYNEQFF.

The chain is built from TRBV5-1 and TRBJ2-1; with no DNA, the TCRdb D assignment of TRBD1 cannot be verified. The V gene's germline CDR1 is SGHRS and CDR2 YFSETQ. This CDR3 is 15 amino acids long. CDR3 sequence: CASSFRGDDYNEQFF.

The rearrangement uses TRBV12-3 or TRBV12-4 and TRBJ2-1; checking the TCRdb D call of TRBD1 is not possible without DNA. This CDR3 spans 15 amino acids. CDR3 loop: CASRAPGTAPNEQFF.

The chain recombines TRBV5-1 with TRBJ1-2. CDR1 and CDR2 from the germline V gene are SGHRS and YFSETQ. The CDR3 loop spans 18 amino acids. CDR3 protein: CASSLEGLRRGANYGYTF. The full variable domain, with the rest looked up from reference TRBV5-1 and TRBJ1-2, is KAGVTQTPRYLIKTRGQQVTLSCSPISGHRSVSWYQQTPGQGLQFLFEYFSETQRNKGNFPGRFSGRQFSNSRSEMNVSTLELGDSALYLCASSLEGLRRGANYGYTFGSGTRLTVV.

This chain joins TRBV9 and TRBJ1-6; TCRdb's assignment of TRBD1 cannot be checked, as there is no DNA. Germline CDR1 and CDR2: SGDLS and YYNGEE. The CDR3 consists of 16 residues. Here the CDR3 reads CASSPRATGLDSPLHF. Full variable domain (remainder filled in from reference TRBV9 and TRBJ1-6): DSGVTQTPKHLITATGQRVTLRCSPRSGDLSVYWYQQSLDQGLQFLIQYYNGEERAKGNILERFSAQQFPDLHSELNLSSLELGDSALYFCASSPRATGLDSPLHFGNGTRLTVT.

The CDR3 loop is CASSPDGQETQYF. The genes are TRBV4-1 and TRBJ2-5. The V gene's germline CDR1 is MGHRA and CDR2 YSYEKL. This CDR3 region has 13 residues.

V usage is TRBV7-9 and J usage is TRBJ2-2; with no DNA, the TCRdb D assignment of TRBD2 cannot be verified. The germline V gene has CDR1 SEHNR and CDR2 FQNEAQ (reference sequence). The CDR3 covers 16 residues. The CDR3 region is CASSPGGGANTGELFF.

This rearrangement joins TRBV12-3 or TRBV12-4 to TRBJ1-2; checking the TCRdb D call of TRBD1 is not possible without DNA. The CDR3 totals 15 residues. CDR3 in amino acids: CASLTGAGSDYGYTF.

This chain joins TRBV19 and TRBJ1-1; TCRdb's D call of TRBD1 is untestable without DNA. The CDR3 covers 14 residues. CDR1 is LNHDA and CDR2 is SQIVND in the germline V gene (reference sequence). The CDR3 sequence: CASSTRQGNTEAFF.

The rearrangement uses TRBV7-9 and TRBJ2-6; TCRdb indicates TRBD2, and absent DNA this call remains unverified. The CDR3 has 18 amino acids. Germline V lookup: CDR1 SEHNR, CDR2 FQNEAQ (reference sequence). The CDR3 here is CTAASGWDSSSGANVLTF. Variable domain in full (rest from reference TRBV7-9 and TRBJ2-6): DTGVSQNPRHKITKRGQNVTFRCDPISEHNRLYWYRQTLGQGPEFLTYFQNEAQLEKSRLLSDRFSAERPKGSFSTLEIQRTEQGDSAMYLCTAASGWDSSSGANVLTFGAGSRLTVL.

This chain's CDR3 is CSVERTDTDTQYF. The rearrangement uses TRBV29-1 and TRBJ2-3. CDR1 is SQVTM, CDR2 ANQGSEA, per germline. This CDR3 is built from 13 residues.

V is TRBV6-2 or TRBV6-3 and J is TRBJ2-6. The CDR3 is 18 amino acids. From germline, CDR1 is MNHEY and CDR2 SVGEGT. CDR3: CASSYSRTEYSGANVLTF.

The chain employs TRBV14 and TRBJ2-1; TCRdb selects TRBD2, and the lack of DNA leaves this call unchecked. Germline CDR1 reads SGHDN; CDR2 reads FVKESK. CDR3 length equals 17 residues. The CDR3 loop is CASSQDTTSGPYYEQFF.

This chain uses TRBV27 with TRBJ2-7. In germline, CDR1 is MNHEY, CDR2 SMNVEV (reference sequence). The CDR3 totals 14 residues. The CDR3 region is CASGFQGLPREQYF.

The chain carries TRBV7-9 and TRBJ2-7; TCRdb outputs TRBD1, but without DNA this stays unchecked. Germline assignment: CDR1 SEHNR and CDR2 FQNEAQ (reference sequence). The CDR3 is made up of 17 amino acids. This CDR3 is CASSSNRGQGSSYEQYF.

The chain joins TRBV14 to TRBJ1-2; there is no DNA to check the TCRdb D call of TRBD1. Germline lookup yields CDR1 SGHDN and CDR2 FVKESK. The CDR3 loop spans 14 amino acids. Here the CDR3 reads CASSQDQTGYGYTF. The variable domain in full, with the rest retrieved from reference TRBV14 and TRBJ1-2, is EAGVTQFPSHSVIEKGQTVTLRCDPISGHDNLYWYRRVMGKEIKFLLHFVKESKQDESGMPNNRFLAERTGGTYSTLKVQPAELEDSGVYFCASSQDQTGYGYTFGSGTRLTVV.

This chain uses TRBV2 with TRBJ2-5. The CDR3 is made up of 15 amino acids. Germline-derived CDR1 and CDR2 are SNHLY and FYNNEI. CDR3 loop: CASSETEKYQETQYF.

The rearrangement uses TRBV9 and TRBJ1-1; TCRdb names TRBD1, which stays unverified in the absence of DNA. Per the germline V gene, CDR1 is SGDLS and CDR2 is YYNGEE. This CDR3 region has 14 residues. The CDR3 here is CASSVEGADTEAFF.

The J gene is TRBJ2-7, the V gene TRBV4-1. The V gene's germline CDR1 is MGHRA and CDR2 YSYEKL. This CDR3 has 12 amino acids. This CDR3 is CASSQDRSEQYF.

Here the CDR3 reads CATLTAGELFF. V gene TRBV12-3 or TRBV12-4 combines with J gene TRBJ2-2; there is no DNA to check the TCRdb D call of TRBD2. This CDR3 region has 11 residues.

J is TRBJ2-2 and V is TRBV5-1; the TCRdb D gene call, TRBD2, has no DNA to confirm it. Germline assignment: CDR1 SGHRS and CDR2 YFSETQ. The CDR3 consists of 18 residues. The chain's CDR3 is CASSLEGPQFANTGELFF.